This is a list of T cell receptor beta chains from one sample in a study of blood T cells in healthy people across ages. One entry per CDR3 protein results from TCRdb running MiXCR on the 5' RACE reads. The sample has 700,000 or so distinct CDR3 sequences; about 20% are singletons. Sequenced: blood. These receptors all stem from a man in his 70s in good health. CDR3s include the opening cysteine and the closing phenylalanine or tryptophan.

V gene: TRBV7-3
J gene: TRBJ1-4
CDR3 protein: CANSLNGPGATNEKLFF

V gene: TRBV5-1
J gene: TRBJ2-3
CDR3 protein: CASSLGRGSRDTQYF

V gene: TRBV5-1
J gene: TRBJ1-2
CDR3 protein: CASSLGQIINYGYTF

V gene: TRBV4-3
J gene: TRBJ2-5
CDR3 protein: CASSQDFGGGETQYF

V gene: TRBV14
J gene: TRBJ2-3
CDR3 protein: CASSHVGSQWTQYF

V gene: TRBV11-2
J gene: TRBJ2-1
CDR3 protein: CASSLDGPTSGAGHEQFF

V gene: TRBV4-1
J gene: TRBJ2-3
CDR3 protein: CASSLGRPDTQYF

V gene: TRBV29-1
J gene: TRBJ1-3
CDR3 protein: CSVDDRISDTIYF

V gene: TRBV10-2
J gene: TRBJ2-2
CDR3 protein: CASILPQGAIWSTGELFF

V gene: TRBV12-5
J gene: TRBJ2-1
CDR3 protein: CASGLTRTHEQFF

V gene: TRBV10-3
J gene: TRBJ1-1
CDR3 protein: CAISDPGRPNTEAFF

V gene: TRBV7-3
J gene: TRBJ1-2
CDR3 protein: CASSLTRRTDGYTF

V gene: TRBV11-2
J gene: TRBJ2-3
CDR3 protein: CASSPMGGPTDTQYF

V gene: TRBV5-6
J gene: TRBJ2-3
CDR3 protein: CASSLVASGARTDTQYF

V gene: TRBV28
J gene: TRBJ1-1
CDR3 protein: CASSFGPGRDTEAFF

V gene: TRBV29-1
J gene: TRBJ2-1
CDR3 protein: CSVGGESYNEQFF

V gene: TRBV29-1
J gene: TRBJ1-2
CDR3 protein: CSVEAGEGGYTF

V gene: TRBV12-3/TRBV12-4
J gene: TRBJ1-2
CDR3 protein: CASSPVPNYGYTF

V gene: TRBV7-3
J gene: TRBJ2-4
CDR3 protein: CASSPSQGHDIQYF

V gene: TRBV20-1
J gene: TRBJ2-1
CDR3 protein: CSARVLNEQFF

V gene: TRBV25-1
J gene: TRBJ1-2
CDR3 protein: CATSGGNTYGYTF

V gene: TRBV10-3
J gene: TRBJ2-5
CDR3 protein: CAISAGWQETQYF

V gene: TRBV5-1
J gene: TRBJ2-7
CDR3 protein: CASSLQGPPSYEQYF

V gene: TRBV5-1
J gene: TRBJ2-3
CDR3 protein: CASKEEGDTQYF

V gene: TRBV7-9
J gene: TRBJ2-5
CDR3 protein: CASSFVTQETQYF

V gene: TRBV12-3/TRBV12-4
J gene: TRBJ1-5
CDR3 protein: CASSFGEYQPQHF

V gene: TRBV3-1
J gene: TRBJ2-5
CDR3 protein: CASSQQGLQETQYF

V gene: TRBV4-1
J gene: TRBJ1-4
CDR3 protein: CASSQDLRGTNEKLFF

V gene: TRBV6-5
J gene: TRBJ1-2
CDR3 protein: CASSLNWDGRYTF

V gene: TRBV24-1
J gene: TRBJ2-3
CDR3 protein: CATSDRQGLDTQYF

V gene: TRBV29-1
J gene: TRBJ1-1
CDR3 protein: CSVGDREAFF

V gene: TRBV5-4
J gene: .
CDR3 protein: CASSLDRPQETQYF

V gene: TRBV20-1
J gene: TRBJ2-2
CDR3 protein: CSARASGELFF

V gene: TRBV4-3
J gene: TRBJ2-1
CDR3 protein: CANSQGRASVDNEQFF

V gene: TRBV6-1
J gene: TRBJ2-3
CDR3 protein: CASSEKAGPYTDTQYF

V gene: TRBV20-1
J gene: TRBJ2-2
CDR3 protein: CSATTVNTGELFF

V gene: TRBV5-6
J gene: TRBJ1-1
CDR3 protein: CASSLLDGGMNTEAFF

V gene: TRBV20-1
J gene: TRBJ1-6
CDR3 protein: CSARSDGSYNSPLHF

V gene: TRBV2
J gene: TRBJ2-7
CDR3 protein: CASSEWISSYEQYF